This T cell receptor beta chain derives from a study of T cells in Graves' hyperthyroidism and ophthalmopathy. The sample holds many counts of this clonotype. The antigen remains unidentified. RNA transcripts provided the source from which TCR beta CDR3 regions were amplified. Researchers ran a first-round RT-PCR on the TCR CDR3 using the HTBI primer set. TCRdb reprocessed the multiplex PCR reads with MiXCR, giving one entry per CDR3 protein. The sample includes 550,000 to 700,000 distinct CDR3 sequences, roughly 46% seen only once; the top ten take roughly 19%. General study findings and limits: Among clonotypes expanded in thyroid above 0.001, most were also found in blood. In the analysis, a 13 V-J model separated ophthalmopathy from stable hyperthyroidism.

Trimming stripped 4 bases from V and 6 bases from J, with 10 bases between. Germline V gene data show CDR1 as SGHRS and CDR2 as YFSETQ. CDR3 size: 13 residues. Thyroid ultrasound, orbital computed tomography, clinical symptoms, and serum thyroxine and TRAb underpinned diagnoses. The clonotype originates from an adult woman with Graves' disease, either hyperthyroidism or ophthalmopathy (not recorded which). The sample comprised peripheral blood or thyroid tissue (not recorded which). J is TRBJ2-2 and V is TRBV5-1, with unresolved D. CDR3 protein: CASSLGFSGELFF. CDR3 nucleotides: TGCGCCAGCAGCCTGGGTTTCTCCGGGGAGCTGTTTTTT.